This TCR beta chain was documented in a study of post-analysis software for immune sequencing data. Study-wide results and caveats: Comparison with controls showed significantly lower normalized Chao1 diversity in multiple sclerosis patients. When patients were compared with controls, about 5 TRBV segments were more frequent, TRBV5-6, TRBV5-1 and TRBV20-1 among them.

Unique molecular identifiers were built into the TCR beta cDNA libraries. TCRdb used MiXCR to reprocess the PCR reads, holding one entry per CDR3 protein. The sample consists of approximately 630,000 distinct CDR3 sequences, approximately 59% of them appearing once. Per germline, CDR1 SGHRS and CDR2 YFSETQ. V was cut by 1 base and J by 4 bases, with 25 bases left in between. This CDR3 comprises 19 residues. About this clonotype itself: Its antigen is not known.

This TCR came from a girl aged 2-10 years with multiple sclerosis. The specimen was blood. This chain connects TRBV5-1 to TRBJ2-3; D is possibly TRBD1 (6 bases). The CDR3 nucleotides are TGCGCCAGCAGCTTGTCCCCCCCGGTACGTCAGGGGTCTGCAGATACGCAGTATTTT. Translated: CASSLSPPVRQGSADTQYF.